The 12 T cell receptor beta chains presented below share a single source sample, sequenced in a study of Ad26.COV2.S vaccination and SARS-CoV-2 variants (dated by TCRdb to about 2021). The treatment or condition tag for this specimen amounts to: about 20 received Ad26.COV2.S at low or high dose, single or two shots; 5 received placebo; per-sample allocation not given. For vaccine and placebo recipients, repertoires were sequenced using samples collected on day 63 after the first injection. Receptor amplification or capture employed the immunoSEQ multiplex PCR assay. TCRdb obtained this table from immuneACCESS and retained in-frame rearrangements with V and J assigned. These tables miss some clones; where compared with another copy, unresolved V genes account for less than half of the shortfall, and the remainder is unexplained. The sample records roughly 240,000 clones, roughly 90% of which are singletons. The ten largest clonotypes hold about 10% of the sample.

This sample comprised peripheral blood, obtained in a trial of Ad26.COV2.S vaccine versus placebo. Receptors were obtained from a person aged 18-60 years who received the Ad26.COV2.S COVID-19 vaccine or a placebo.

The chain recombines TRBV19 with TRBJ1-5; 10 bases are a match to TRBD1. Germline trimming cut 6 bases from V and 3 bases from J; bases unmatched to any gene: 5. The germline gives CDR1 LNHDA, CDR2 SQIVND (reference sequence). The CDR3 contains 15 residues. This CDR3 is CASRTGQGNNQPQHF. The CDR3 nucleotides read TGTGCCAGTAGGACGGGACAGGGGAACAATCAGCCCCAGCATTTT.

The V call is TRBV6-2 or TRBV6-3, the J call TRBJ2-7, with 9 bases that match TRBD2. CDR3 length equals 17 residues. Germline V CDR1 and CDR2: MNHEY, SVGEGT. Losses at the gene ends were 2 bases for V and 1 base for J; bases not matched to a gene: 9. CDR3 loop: CASSYGASGVWSYEQYF. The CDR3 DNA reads TGTGCCAGCAGTTACGGGGCTAGCGGGGTCTGGTCCTACGAGCAGTACTTC.

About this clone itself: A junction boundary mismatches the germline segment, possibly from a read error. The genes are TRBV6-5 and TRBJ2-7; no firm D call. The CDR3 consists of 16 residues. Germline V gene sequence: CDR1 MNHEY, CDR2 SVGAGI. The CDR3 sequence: CASSSQSTIPLYEQYF. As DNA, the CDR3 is TGTGCCAGCAGTTCCCAATCAACAATTCCCCTCTACGAGCAATACTTC.

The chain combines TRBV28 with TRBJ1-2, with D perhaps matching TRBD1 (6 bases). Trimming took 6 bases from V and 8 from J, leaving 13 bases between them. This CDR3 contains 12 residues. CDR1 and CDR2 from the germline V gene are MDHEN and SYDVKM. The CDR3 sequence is CASRDSLGGYTF. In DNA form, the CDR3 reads TGTGCCAGCAGGGACAGCCTGGGAGGCTACACCTTC.

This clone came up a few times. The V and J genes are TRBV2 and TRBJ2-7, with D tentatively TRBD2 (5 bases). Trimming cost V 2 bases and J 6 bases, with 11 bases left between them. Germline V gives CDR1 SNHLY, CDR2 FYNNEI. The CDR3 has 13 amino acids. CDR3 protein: CASSERRTGEQYF. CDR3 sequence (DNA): TGTGCCAGCAGTGAAAGGAGGACCGGCGAGCAGTACTTC.

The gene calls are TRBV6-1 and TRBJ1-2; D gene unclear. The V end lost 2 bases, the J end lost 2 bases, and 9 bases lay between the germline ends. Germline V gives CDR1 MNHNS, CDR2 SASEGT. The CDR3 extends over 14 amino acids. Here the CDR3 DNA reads TGTGCCAGCAGTGAAAAGGACCGGAACTATGGCTACACCTTC. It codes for CASSEKDRNYGYTF.

CDR3: CASTLYASDETQYF. In DNA form, the CDR3 reads TGTGCCAGCACCCTTTACGCTAGCGACGAGACCCAGTACTTC. The chain is built from TRBV6-5 and TRBJ2-5, with D perhaps TRBD2 (6 bases). The CDR3 contains 14 residues. V was shortened by 7 bases and J by 5 bases, with 17 bases between the two germline ends. CDR1 and CDR2 (germline): MNHEY, SVGAGI.

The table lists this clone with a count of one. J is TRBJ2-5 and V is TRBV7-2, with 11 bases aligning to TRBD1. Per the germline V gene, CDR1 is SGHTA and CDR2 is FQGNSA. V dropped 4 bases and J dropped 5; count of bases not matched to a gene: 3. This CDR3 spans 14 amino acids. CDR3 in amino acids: CASSWTGGEETQYF. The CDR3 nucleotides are TGTGCCAGCAGCTGGACAGGGGGCGAGGAGACCCAGTACTTC.

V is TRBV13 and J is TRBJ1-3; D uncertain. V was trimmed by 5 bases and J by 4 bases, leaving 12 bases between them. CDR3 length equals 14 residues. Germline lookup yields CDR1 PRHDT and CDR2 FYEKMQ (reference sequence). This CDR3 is CASSTGQTGNTIYF. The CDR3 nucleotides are TGTGCCAGCAGCACCGGGCAGACCGGAAACACCATATATTTT.

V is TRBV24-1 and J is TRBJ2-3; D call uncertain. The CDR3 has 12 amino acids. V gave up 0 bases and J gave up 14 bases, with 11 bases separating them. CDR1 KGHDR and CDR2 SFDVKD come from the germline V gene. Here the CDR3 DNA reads TGTGCCACCAGTGATTTGTCTCCCTTCCGGTATTTT. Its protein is CATSDLSPFRYF.

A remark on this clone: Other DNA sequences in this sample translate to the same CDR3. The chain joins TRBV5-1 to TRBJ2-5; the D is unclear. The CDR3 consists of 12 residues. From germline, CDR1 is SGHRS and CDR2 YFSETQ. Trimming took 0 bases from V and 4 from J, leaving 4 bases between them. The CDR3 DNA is TGCGCCAGCAGCTTGGCGAGAGAGACCCAGTACTTC. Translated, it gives CASSLARETQYF.

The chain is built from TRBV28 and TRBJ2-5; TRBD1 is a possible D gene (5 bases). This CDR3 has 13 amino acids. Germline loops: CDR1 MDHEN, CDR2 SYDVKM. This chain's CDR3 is CAINRGLQETQYF. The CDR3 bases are TGTGCTATTAATAGGGGCCTGCAAGAGACCCAGTACTTC. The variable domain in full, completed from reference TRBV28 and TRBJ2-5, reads DVKVTQSSRYLVKRTGEKVFLECVQDMDHENMFWYRQDPGLGLRLIYFSYDVKMKEKGDIPEGYSVSREKKERFSLILESASTNQTSMYLCAINRGLQETQYFGPGTRLLVL.